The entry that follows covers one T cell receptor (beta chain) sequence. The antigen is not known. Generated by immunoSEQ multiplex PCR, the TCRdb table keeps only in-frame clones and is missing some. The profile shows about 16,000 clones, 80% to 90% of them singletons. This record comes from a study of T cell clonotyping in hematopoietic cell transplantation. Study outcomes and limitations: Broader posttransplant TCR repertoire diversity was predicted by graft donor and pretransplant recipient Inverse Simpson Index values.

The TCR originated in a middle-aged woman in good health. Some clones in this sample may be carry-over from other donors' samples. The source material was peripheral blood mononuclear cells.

CDR3 DNA: TGTGCCAGCAGTCCCGGTGGTGAGCAGTACTTC. Its protein is CASSPGGEQYF. This rearrangement joins TRBV25-1 to TRBJ2-7; no firm D call. Germline V gene sequence: CDR1 MGHDK, CDR2 SYGVNS. V shed 5 bases and J shed 7 bases, with 9 bases lying between them. CDR3 length: 11 amino acids.